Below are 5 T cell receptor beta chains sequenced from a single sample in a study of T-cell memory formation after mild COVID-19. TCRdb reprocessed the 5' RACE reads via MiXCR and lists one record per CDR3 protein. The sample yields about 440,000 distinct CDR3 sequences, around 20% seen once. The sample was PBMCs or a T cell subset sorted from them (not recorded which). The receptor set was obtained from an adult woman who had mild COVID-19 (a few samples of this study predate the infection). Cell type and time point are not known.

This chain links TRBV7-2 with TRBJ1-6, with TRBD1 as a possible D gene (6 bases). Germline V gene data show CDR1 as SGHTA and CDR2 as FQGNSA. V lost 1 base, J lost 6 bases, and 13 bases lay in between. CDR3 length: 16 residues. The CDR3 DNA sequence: TGTGCCAGCAGCTTAGGGCGCCAGGGGAGTAATTCACCCCTCCACTTT. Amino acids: CASSLGRQGSNSPLHF. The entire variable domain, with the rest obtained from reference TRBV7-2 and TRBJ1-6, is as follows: GAGVSQSPSNKVTEKGKDVELRCDPISGHTALYWYRQSLGQGLEFLIYFQGNSAPDKSGLPSDRFSAERTGGSVSTLTIQRTQQEDSAVYLCASSLGRQGSNSPLHFGNGTRLTVT.

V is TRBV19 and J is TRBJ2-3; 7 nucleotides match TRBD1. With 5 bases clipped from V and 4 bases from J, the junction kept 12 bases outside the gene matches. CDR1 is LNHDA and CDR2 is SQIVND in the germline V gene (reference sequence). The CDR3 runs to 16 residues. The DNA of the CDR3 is TGTGCCAGTAGTCGATACAGGGGCGGATTCGCAGATACGCAGTATTTT. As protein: CASSRYRGGFADTQYF.

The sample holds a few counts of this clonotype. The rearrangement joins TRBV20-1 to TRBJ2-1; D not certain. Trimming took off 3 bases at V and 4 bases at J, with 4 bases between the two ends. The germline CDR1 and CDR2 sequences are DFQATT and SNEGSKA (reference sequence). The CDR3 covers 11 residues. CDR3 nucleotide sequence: TGCAGTGCTAGGCTATACAATGAGCAGTTCTTC. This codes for CSARLYNEQFF.

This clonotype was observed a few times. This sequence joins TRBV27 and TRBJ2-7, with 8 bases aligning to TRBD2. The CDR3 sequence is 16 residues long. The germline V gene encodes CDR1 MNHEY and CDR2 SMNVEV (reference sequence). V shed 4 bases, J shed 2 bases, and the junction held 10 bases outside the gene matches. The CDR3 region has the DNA TGTGCCAGCAGTTATCGGGAGGGCCTAGGAACCTACGAGCAGTACTTC. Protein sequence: CASSYREGLGTYEQYF.

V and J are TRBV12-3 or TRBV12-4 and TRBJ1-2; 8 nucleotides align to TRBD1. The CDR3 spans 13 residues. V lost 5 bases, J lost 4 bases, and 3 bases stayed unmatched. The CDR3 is CASSIQGVYGYTF. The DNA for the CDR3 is TGTGCCAGCAGTATACAGGGGGTCTATGGCTACACCTTC.